This TCR beta chain is drawn from a study of blood T cell repertoires in COVID-19. Study-level information: COVID-19 samples collected from the United States, Italy and Spain covered acute and convalescent phases. Nucleic acid was either cDNA or gDNA, and it came from T cells, B-cell-depleted T cells, or PBMCs.

The V end was cut by 0 bases, the J end by 9 bases, with 13 bases between. The CDR3 runs 14 residues. Germline V gene sequence: CDR1 SGDLS, CDR2 YYNGEE. In the source study's methods: The assay estimated nucleated cells by amplifying reference gene primers. The method was immunoSEQ multiplex PCR; TCRdb's version includes in-frame clones alone and lacks a portion of them. That table supplies the V and J calls and clone size; D and trimming were determined from the DNA. This table holds about 140,000 clones, 70% to 85% found once. Sequenced material: peripheral blood. V is TRBV9 and J is TRBJ2-1; no reliable D call. The clonotype was recovered from a human donor in a cohort sampled during active COVID-19. The CDR3 spells CASSVAPDPGEQFF. The CDR3 DNA is TGTGCCAGCAGCGTAGCGCCGGATCCGGGTGAGCAGTTCTTC.